The 7 T cell receptor beta chains given below trace back to one sample, sequenced in a study of T cells in Graves' hyperthyroidism and ophthalmopathy. Amplification yielded TCR beta CDR3 regions, with RNA transcripts as the source. The study used the HTBI primer set for a first-round RT-PCR of the TCR CDR3. In TCRdb, the multiplex PCR reads were re-called with MiXCR into one record per CDR3 protein. The sample yields hundreds of thousands of distinct CDR3 sequences, roughly 15% seen once. Sequencing used blood. These receptors originate from a woman aged 50 to 65 with Graves' ophthalmopathy.

The chain is built from TRBV20-1 and TRBJ2-1; 8 bases agree with TRBD2. CDR3 size: 16 residues. CDR1 is DFQATT, CDR2 SNEGSKA, per germline (reference sequence). The V segment lost 0 bases and the J segment 0 bases; nucleotides outside the gene matches: 4. CDR3 residues: CSAREGSGDSYNEQFF. The DNA of the CDR3 is TGCAGTGCTAGAGAAGGTAGCGGGGACTCCTACAATGAGCAGTTCTTC.

This clonotype was recorded at least ten times. The chain recombines TRBV6-1 with TRBJ2-7, with unresolved D. The V gene's germline CDR1 is MNHNS and CDR2 SASEGT. The CDR3 extends over 13 amino acids. Deletions cut 6 bases from V and 6 bases from J, with 15 bases between. CDR3 nucleotides: TGTGCCAGCAGCCCCATTCGGTTTGGCGAGCAGTACTTC. Protein: CASSPIRFGEQYF.

This clonotype has at least ten counts. The chain uses TRBV2 and TRBJ2-3; 10 bases map to TRBD2. V dropped 6 bases and J dropped 0; count of bases not matched to a gene: 3. This CDR3 has 15 residues. Per the germline V gene, CDR1 is SNHLY and CDR2 is FYNNEI. The CDR3 spells CASRGLASSTDTQYF. DNA of the CDR3: TGTGCCAGCAGGGGACTAGCGTCTAGCACAGATACGCAGTATTTT.

This clonotype was detected a few times. The gene calls are TRBV7-2 and TRBJ2-5; no reliable D call. Trimming pared 7 bases from V and 0 bases from J, leaving 15 bases between. Germline V gives CDR1 SGHTA, CDR2 FQGNSA. CDR3 length: 15 residues. CDR3 DNA: TGTGCCAGCAACCTTCCCTCGGCCAACCAAGAGACCCAGTACTTC. It codes for CASNLPSANQETQYF.

This clonotype has a count of ten or more. The chain carries TRBV27 and TRBJ2-2; 11 bases are shared with TRBD2. From germline, CDR1 is MNHEY and CDR2 SMNVEV (reference sequence). This CDR3 contains 16 residues. V lost 4 bases, J lost 7 bases, and 8 bases stayed unmatched. Written as DNA, the CDR3 is TGTGCCAGCAGTTGGGATAGCGGGAGGGTGAGCGGGGAGCTGTTTTTT. The encoded protein is CASSWDSGRVSGELFF.

This clonotype was counted only a few times. CDR3 nucleotide sequence: TGTGCCAGCAGCCAAGCACAGGGTGACACTGAAGCTTTCTTT. It specifies CASSQAQGDTEAFF. The V and J genes are TRBV14 and TRBJ1-1; perhaps TRBD1 as D (6 bases). The CDR3 runs to 14 residues. CDR1 and CDR2 (germline): SGHDN, FVKESK. Trimming left V 1 base short and J 3 bases short, with 9 bases between.

The chain carries TRBV5-4 and TRBJ2-3; no reliable D call. Germline assignment: CDR1 SGHNT and CDR2 YYREEE (reference sequence). CDR3 length: 13 residues. V was cut by 0 bases and J by 4 bases, with 6 bases left in between. CDR3 sequence (DNA): TGTGCCAGCAGCTTGGTACGGTCAGATACGCAGTATTTT. Protein: CASSLVRSDTQYF.